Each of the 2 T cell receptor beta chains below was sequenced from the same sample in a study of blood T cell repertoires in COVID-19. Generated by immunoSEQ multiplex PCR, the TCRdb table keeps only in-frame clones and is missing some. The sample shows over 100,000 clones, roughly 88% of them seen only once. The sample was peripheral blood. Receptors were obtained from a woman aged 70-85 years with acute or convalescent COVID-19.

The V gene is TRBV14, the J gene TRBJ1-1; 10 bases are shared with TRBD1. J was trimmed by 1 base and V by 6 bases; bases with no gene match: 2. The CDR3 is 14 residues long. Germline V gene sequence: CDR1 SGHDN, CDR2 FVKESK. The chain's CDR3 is CASSRTGGNTEAFF. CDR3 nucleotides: TGTGCCAGCAGTCGGACAGGGGGGAACACTGAAGCTTTCTTT.

The CDR3 spells CASSTSQGGETQYF. Written as DNA, the CDR3 is TGTGCCAGCAGTACATCGCAGGGGGGCGAGACCCAGTACTTC. The chain joins TRBV6-5 to TRBJ2-5; weak D call: TRBD1 (7 bases). This CDR3 is built from 14 residues. CDR1 and CDR2 (germline): MNHEY, SVGAGI. Trimming removed 5 bases from V and 5 bases from J, with 15 bases in between.